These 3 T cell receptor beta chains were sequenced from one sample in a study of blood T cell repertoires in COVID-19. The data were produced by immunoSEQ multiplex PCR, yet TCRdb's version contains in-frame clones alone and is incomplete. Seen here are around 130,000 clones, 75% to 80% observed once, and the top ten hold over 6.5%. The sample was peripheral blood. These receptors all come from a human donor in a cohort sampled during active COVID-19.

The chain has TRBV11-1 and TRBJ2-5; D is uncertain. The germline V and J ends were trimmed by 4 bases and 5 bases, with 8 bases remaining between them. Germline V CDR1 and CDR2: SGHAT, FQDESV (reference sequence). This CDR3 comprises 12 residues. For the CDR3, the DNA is TGTGCCAGCAGCTCCCAGAGGGAGACCCAGTACTTC. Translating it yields CASSSQRETQYF.

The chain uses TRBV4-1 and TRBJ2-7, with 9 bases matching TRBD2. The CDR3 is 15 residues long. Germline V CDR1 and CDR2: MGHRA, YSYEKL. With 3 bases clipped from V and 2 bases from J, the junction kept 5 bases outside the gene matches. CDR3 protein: CASSQRSGGPYEQYF. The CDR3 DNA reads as TGCGCCAGCAGCCAGAGGAGCGGGGGGCCCTACGAGCAGTACTTC.

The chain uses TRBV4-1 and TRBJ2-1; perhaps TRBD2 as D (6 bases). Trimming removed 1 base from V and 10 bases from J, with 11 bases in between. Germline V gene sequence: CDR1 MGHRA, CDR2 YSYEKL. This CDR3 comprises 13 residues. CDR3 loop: CASSQVLREEQFF. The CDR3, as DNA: TGCGCCAGCAGCCAAGTGCTACGGGAGGAGCAGTTCTTC.